The clone carrying this T cell receptor (beta chain) was recorded at least ten times. No antigen is known for it. The missing CDR3 end, 3 residues past where the read stops, is filled in from the germline J gene. The source of the sample is a study of T cell clonality in common variable immunodeficiency. Study-level results: Fewer deletions and N-nucleotide insertions were reportedly seen in common variable immunodeficiency TCR beta sequences. TCRbeta clonality was increased in CVID versus healthy controls.

Each donor provided about 4.5 to 8.5 ml of heparinized whole blood. V lost 4 bases to trimming and J lost 0 bases; unmatched junction nucleotides: 6. Germline assignment: CDR1 SGHRS and CDR2 YFSETQ. This CDR3 is 16 amino acids long. Assay: immunoSEQ multiplex PCR; the TCRdb copy retains only in-frame clones and omits some. Singletons are absent from the sample, which has fewer than 75,000 clones. The receptor comes from a person aged 18 to 75 in good health. The rearrangement uses TRBV5-1 and TRBJ2-2, with 7 bases fitting TRBD1. Sample: peripheral blood mononuclear cells. The CDR3 loop is CASSPRGGANTGELFF. The sequenced CDR3 bases are TGCGCCAGCAGCCCCAGAGGGGGCGCGAACACCGGGGAG.